This T cell receptor beta chain was captured in a study of blood T cell repertoires in COVID-19 (dated by TCRdb to 2019 to 2021). At the level of the whole study: The collaborator samples originated in the United States, Italy and Spain and spanned the acute and convalescent phases of COVID-19. Subjects who had been exposed to COVID-19, were actively infected with it, or had recovered from it provided the deeply sampled blood TCRbeta repertoires that made up the dataset. A de-identified subject ID, COVID-19 status, age in years and sex were almost always included in the sample metadata. Where HLA class I and class II types were available, the types were taken from metadata supplied by the sample provider, not from assay-based typing. A freely available public database, intended as a resource for researchers studying the immune response to SARS-CoV-2, is where the repertoires were released. The material from the prospective study consisted of cDNA or gDNA derived from T cells, B-cell-depleted T cells, or PBMCs. Samples were obtained from the ongoing ImmuneRACE study (first 160 participants) and from 1,254 subjects provided by 6 global collaborators.

TCRbeta CDR3 regions were amplified from genomic DNA using the immunoSEQ Assay, a bias-controlled multiplex PCR. Turning to the authors' computational methods: Nucleated cell counts per sample were estimated from amplification of reference gene primers within the assay. To quantify the absolute abundance of each unique TCRbeta CDR3 rearrangement, sequence reads were collapsed and filtered. For each sample, productive Simpson clonality was calculated as the square root of Simpson's diversity index over productive rearrangements. The clones in this table, taken by TCRdb from immuneACCESS, are in-frame only. Not every clone is retained; where verified, under half of the shortfall comes from an unresolved V gene, and the cause of the rest is unknown. The DNA gave D and trimming, while V, J and clone size come from that table. In all, the sample holds under 300,000 clones, and 82% of those were seen once. Around 12% of the sample rests with the top ten.

General findings and caveats noted by the study authors: The amount of clinical and demographic metadata varied by source and participant and was provided uncurated.

Comments on this clone: No antigen is known for it. Base qualities are not recorded, but no much larger clone differs from it by a single base.

In the germline V gene, CDR1 corresponds to KGHSH and CDR2 to LQKENI. V has 3 bases trimmed and J has 2 bases trimmed; junction bases matching no gene number 1. Its CDR3 holds 14 amino acids, cysteine through phenylalanine. Left in the record is the CDR3 DNA by itself, 42 bases read in frame from the first base. Whole blood was collected in K2EDTA tubes by collaborating institutions according to the institutions' own protocols. For TCRbeta analysis, collaborators shipped samples in one of three forms: frozen whole blood, isolated PBMCs, or DNA extracted from either of those sample types. The receptor was derived from a woman aged 55-75 years with active or convalescent COVID-19. Rearrangement joined TRBV18 to TRBJ2-3; the junction holds 8 bases that match TRBD2. The sequencing input was peripheral blood. The DNA sequence follows: TGTGCCAGCTCACCTAGCGGGGACACAGATACGCAGTATTTT. This yields the protein CASSPSGDTDTQYF. With all but the CDR3 taken from the reference TRBV18 and TRBJ2-3 genes, the full variable domain is: NAGVMQNPRHLVRRRGQEARLRCSPMKGHSHVYWYRQLPEEGLKFMVYLQKENIIDESGMPKERFSAEFPKEGPSILRIQQVVRGDSAAYFCASSPSGDTDTQYFGPGTRLTVL.